This record concerns one T cell receptor beta chain sequence. Its antigen is unidentified. Between the trimmed V and J ends, which lost 0 bases and 4 bases, there was a span of 12 bases. This CDR3 region has 14 residues. From germline, CDR1 is GTSNPN and CDR2 SVGIG (reference sequence). The data stem from a study of graft-versus-host responses after intestinal transplantation. In the study overall: Transplants given to recipients were multivisceral, liver-intestinal, or isolated intestinal. Anti-thymocyte globulin was used for induction in all recipients, who then took tacrolimus and steroids for roughly three years. Study outcomes and limitations: Within the allografts of patients who had graft-donor T cell macrochimerism, graft-versus-host to host-versus-graft clonal ratios were high. Researchers found peak circulating GvH clone levels linked to early post-transplant HvG declines.

Repertoires were generated with immunoSEQ multiplex PCR, while TCRdb's copy carries only in-frame clones and drops some. The sample holds some 120,000 clones, roughly nine tenths seen once. The clonotype originates from a human donor who received an intestinal transplant. The specimen comprised unstimulated CD4+ T cells sorted from spleen or lymph node cells, sampled before intestinal transplant. The gene calls are TRBV30 and TRBJ1-1; no reliable D call. The CDR3 region is CAWSVRWQPTEAFF. CDR3 DNA sequence: TGTGCCTGGAGTGTACGGTGGCAGCCCACTGAAGCTTTCTTT.